This T cell receptor beta chain emerged from a study of blood T cell repertoires in COVID-19. Across the whole study: The United States, Italy and Spain supplied acute and convalescent COVID-19 samples.

This clone appeared once. Living in 25 or so US areas, the participants were between roughly 18 and 95 years of age. Cohorts were based on clinical histories the participants reported. Per the original data handling: Amplifying reference gene primers gave estimates of nucleated cell counts. Libraries were prepared by immunoSEQ multiplex PCR; TCRdb keeps only in-frame clonotypes and omits some of them. V and J calls and clone size are given by that table; D and trimming were obtained from the DNA. Of a few hundred thousand clones listed, approximately 88% are singletons. Sample: PBMCs or T cells enriched from blood (not recorded which). The TCR sequence derives from a woman aged 40 to 49 with acute COVID-19.

CDR3 region: CATSRGDSQPQHF. The CDR3 DNA reads as TGTGCCACCAGCAGAGGAGATTCCCAGCCCCAGCATTTT. The chain couples TRBV15 to TRBJ1-5; D ambiguous. The germline CDR1 and CDR2 sequences are LNHNV and YYDKDF (reference sequence). Deletions cut 1 base from V and 7 bases from J, with 8 bases between. CDR3 length: 13 residues.